A single sample gave rise to the 11 T cell receptor beta chains below, sequenced in a study of CD49a tissue-resident CD8 T cells in human skin. Method: immunoSEQ multiplex PCR; TCRdb's copy keeps in-frame clones and lacks some. The sample lists hundreds of clones, under 70% occurring once. What was sequenced was CD103- CD8+ T cells sorted from skin dermis. The source is a human donor in good health.

The V call is TRBV5-1, the J call TRBJ2-3; 16 bases match TRBD2. The CDR3 covers 23 residues. From germline, CDR1 is SGHRS and CDR2 YFSETQ. The V segment lost 2 bases and the J segment 1 base; nucleotides outside the gene matches: 19. CDR3 region: CASSFTSDGTSGGVTPGTDTQYF. In DNA, the CDR3 is TGCGCCAGCAGCTTTACCTCCGACGGGACTAGCGGGGGGGTTACACCCGGCACAGATACGCAGTATTTT.

The chain links TRBV4-3 to TRBJ2-2; the match to TRBD2 covers 7 bases. The CDR3 extends over 14 amino acids. The V gene's germline CDR1 is LGHNA and CDR2 YSLEER. With V trimmed by 0 bases and J by 6 bases, 1 base remained unmatched. The CDR3 region has the DNA TGCGCCAGCAGCCAAGATCGGGGGGCCGGGGAGCTGTTTTTT. Translating it yields CASSQDRGAGELFF.

V is TRBV5-1 and J is TRBJ2-3; the match to TRBD1 covers 7 bases. This CDR3 comprises 15 residues. In germline, CDR1 is SGHRS, CDR2 YFSETQ. The V and J ends lost 2 bases and 2 bases, in that order; junction bases with no gene match: 5. In nucleotides, the CDR3 is TGCGCCAGCAGCTTTCTGGACAGGAACACAGATACGCAGTATTTT. This gives the protein CASSFLDRNTDTQYF.

By frequency in the sample, this clone is hyperexpanded (1% or more). J is TRBJ1-2 and V is TRBV5-4; TRBD1 might be the D (6 bases). Germline values: CDR1 SGHNT, CDR2 YYREEE (reference sequence). The V gene lost 1 base and the J gene lost 8 bases, with 21 bases spanning the gap. This CDR3 spans 16 amino acids. As DNA, the CDR3 is TGTGCCAGCAGCTTGTATTACAGGGCCGAGGGATTGGGCTACACCTTC. Encoded protein: CASSLYYRAEGLGYTF.

V is TRBV4-1 and J is TRBJ2-1, with TRBD2 matching 13 bases. CDR1 and CDR2 (germline): MGHRA, YSYEKL. With 2 bases clipped from V and 5 bases from J, the junction kept 6 bases outside the gene matches. This CDR3 is 17 amino acids long. For the CDR3, the DNA is TGCGCCAGCAGCCAAAGGACTAGCGGGGGCCAAAACAATGAGCAGTTCTTC. This encodes CASSQRTSGGQNNEQFF.

Written as DNA, the CDR3 is TGCAGTGCTAGAGAGCGTGAAGCTTTCTTT. This gives the protein CSAREREAFF. The gene calls are TRBV20-1 and TRBJ1-1; D is uncertain. Deletions cut 0 bases from V and 7 bases from J, with 3 bases between. Germline V lookup: CDR1 DFQATT, CDR2 SNEGSKA (reference sequence). The CDR3 contains 10 residues.

This chain connects TRBV9 to TRBJ1-2; no reliable D call. From germline, CDR1 is SGDLS and CDR2 YYNGEE. The V end lost 3 bases, the J end lost 5 bases, and 29 bases lay between the germline ends. The CDR3 runs to 19 residues. The CDR3, as DNA: TGTGCCAGCAGCGCCCGTGTCGGGGAGGAAGACCGGCGGGGTTATGGCTACACCTTC. It translates to CASSARVGEEDRRGYGYTF.

A single count supports this clone. This chain connects TRBV5-6 to TRBJ2-1; no reliable D call. Trimming removed 2 bases at V and 2 bases at J, with 14 bases between. The length of the CDR3 is 16 residues. CDR1 is SGHDT, CDR2 YYEEEE, per germline. The CDR3 loop reads CASSFDTLFPYNEQFF. CDR3 nucleotide sequence: TGTGCCAGCAGCTTCGACACCTTGTTCCCCTACAATGAGCAGTTCTTC. The complete variable domain, with remaining parts taken from reference TRBV5-6 and TRBJ2-1, reads DAGVTQSPTHLIKTRGQQVTLRCSPKSGHDTVSWYQQALGQGPQFIFQYYEEEERQRGNFPDRFSGHQFPNYSSELNVNALLLGDSALYLCASSFDTLFPYNEQFFGPGTRLTVL.

The chain joins TRBV4-1 to TRBJ1-1; D is possibly TRBD1 (6 bases). CDR3 length equals 18 residues. V lost 5 bases and J lost 0, with 22 bases in between. Germline V CDR1 and CDR2: MGHRA, YSYEKL. CDR3 sequence reads: CASSLQPRPDSMNTEAFF. The CDR3 DNA reads as TGCGCCAGCAGCTTACAACCCCGCCCGGACAGCATGAACACTGAAGCTTTCTTT.

CDR3 sequence reads: CASSLGERTRETQYF. The CDR3 region has the DNA TGTGCCAGCAGCTTGGGGGAGCGGACGAGGGAGACCCAGTACTTC. The chain recombines TRBV5-4 with TRBJ2-5, with D possibly TRBD2 on 5 matching bases. CDR1 is SGHNT, CDR2 YYREEE, per germline (reference sequence). Trimming pared 0 bases from V and 5 bases from J, leaving 14 bases between. The CDR3 length is 15 residues. The whole variable domain, remainder taken from reference TRBV5-4 and TRBJ2-5, is ETGVTQSPTHLIKTRGQQVTLRCSSQSGHNTVSWYQQALGQGPQFIFQYYREEENGRGNFPPRFSGLQFPNYSSELNVNALELDDSALYLCASSLGERTRETQYFGPGTRLLVL.

The chain employs TRBV27 and TRBJ2-1, with TRBD2 as a possible D gene (6 bases). Trimming cost V 2 bases and J 8 bases, with 13 bases left between them. Germline V gene lookup returns CDR1 MNHEY and CDR2 SMNVEV (reference sequence). There are 14 residues in the CDR3. CDR3 DNA: TGTGCCAGCAGTTTACTGGGGGGTGGAGATGAGCAGTTCTTC. Translation gives CASSLLGGGDEQFF.